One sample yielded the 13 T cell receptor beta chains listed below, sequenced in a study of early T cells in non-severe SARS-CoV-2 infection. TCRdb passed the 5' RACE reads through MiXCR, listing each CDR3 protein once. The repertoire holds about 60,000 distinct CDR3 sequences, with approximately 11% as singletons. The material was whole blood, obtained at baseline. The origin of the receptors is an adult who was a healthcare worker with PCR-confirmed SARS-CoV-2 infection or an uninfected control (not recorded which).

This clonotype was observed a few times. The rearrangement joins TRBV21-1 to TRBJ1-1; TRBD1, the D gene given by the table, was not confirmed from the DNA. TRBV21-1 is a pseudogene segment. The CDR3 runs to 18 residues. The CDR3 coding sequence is TGTGCCAGCAGCAAACCCAGGGGGCAGTGGGTGCGGAACACTGAAGCTTTCTTT. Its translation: CASSKPRGQWVRNTEAFF.

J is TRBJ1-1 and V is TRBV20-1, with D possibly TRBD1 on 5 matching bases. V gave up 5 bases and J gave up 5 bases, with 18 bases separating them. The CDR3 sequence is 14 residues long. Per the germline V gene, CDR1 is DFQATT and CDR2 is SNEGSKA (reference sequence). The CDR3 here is CSASRTISETEAFF. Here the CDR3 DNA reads TGCAGTGCTTCTCGGACAATTTCGGAGACTGAAGCTTTCTTT.

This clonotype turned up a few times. The CDR3 here is CASSLVFPRGGTDTQYF. The CDR3, as DNA: TGTGCCAGCAGCTTAGTATTCCCGCGGGGGGGAACAGATACGCAGTATTTT. The chain uses TRBV7-6 and TRBJ2-3; 9 bases are a match to TRBD2. J was trimmed by 3 bases and V by 1 base; bases with no gene match: 8. The length of the CDR3 is 17 residues. From germline, CDR1 is SGHVS and CDR2 FNYEAQ.

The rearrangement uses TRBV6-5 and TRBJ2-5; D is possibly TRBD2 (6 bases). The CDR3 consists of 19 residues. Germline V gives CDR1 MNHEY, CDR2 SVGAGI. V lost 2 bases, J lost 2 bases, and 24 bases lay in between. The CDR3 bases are TGTGCCAGCAGTTACCGCCCGATTTTAAGCCCGGGGGTACAAGAGACCCAGTACTTC. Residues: CASSYRPILSPGVQETQYF.

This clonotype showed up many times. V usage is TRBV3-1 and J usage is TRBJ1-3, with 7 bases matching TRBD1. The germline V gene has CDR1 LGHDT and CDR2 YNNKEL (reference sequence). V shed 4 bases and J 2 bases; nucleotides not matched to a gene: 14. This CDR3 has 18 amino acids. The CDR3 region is CASSRTGGALNAGNTIYF. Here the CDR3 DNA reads TGTGCCAGCAGCCGGACAGGTGGTGCGTTGAACGCTGGAAACACCATATATTTT.

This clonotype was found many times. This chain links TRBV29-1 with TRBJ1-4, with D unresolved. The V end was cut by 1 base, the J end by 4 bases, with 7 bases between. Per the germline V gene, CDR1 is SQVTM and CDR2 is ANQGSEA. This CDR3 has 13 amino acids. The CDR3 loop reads CSVEGANNEKLFF. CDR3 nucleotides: TGCAGCGTTGAAGGGGCAAATAATGAAAAACTGTTTTTT.

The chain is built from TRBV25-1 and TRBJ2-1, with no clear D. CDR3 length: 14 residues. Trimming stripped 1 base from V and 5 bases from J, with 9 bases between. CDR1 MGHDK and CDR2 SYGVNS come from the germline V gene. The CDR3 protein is CASSEWGADNEQFF. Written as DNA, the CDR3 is TGTGCCAGCAGTGAATGGGGTGCGGACAATGAGCAGTTCTTC.

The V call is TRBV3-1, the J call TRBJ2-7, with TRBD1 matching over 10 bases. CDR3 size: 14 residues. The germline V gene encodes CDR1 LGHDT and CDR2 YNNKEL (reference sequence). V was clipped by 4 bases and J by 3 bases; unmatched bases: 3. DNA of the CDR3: TGTGCCAGCAGCCGACAGGGGGCCCACTACGAGCAGTACTTC. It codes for CASSRQGAHYEQYF.

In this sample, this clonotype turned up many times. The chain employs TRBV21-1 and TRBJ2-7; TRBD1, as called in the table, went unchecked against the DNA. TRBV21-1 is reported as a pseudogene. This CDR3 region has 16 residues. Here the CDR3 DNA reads TGTGCCAGCAGCGAGGGGACAGGCAATGGGGATTACGAGCAGTACTTC. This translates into CASSEGTGNGDYEQYF.

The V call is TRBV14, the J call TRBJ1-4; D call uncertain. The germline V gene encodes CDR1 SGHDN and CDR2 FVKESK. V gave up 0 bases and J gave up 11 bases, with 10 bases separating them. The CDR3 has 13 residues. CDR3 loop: CASSQETLGKLFF. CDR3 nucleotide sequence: TGTGCCAGCAGCCAAGAAACTCTTGGGAAACTGTTTTTT.

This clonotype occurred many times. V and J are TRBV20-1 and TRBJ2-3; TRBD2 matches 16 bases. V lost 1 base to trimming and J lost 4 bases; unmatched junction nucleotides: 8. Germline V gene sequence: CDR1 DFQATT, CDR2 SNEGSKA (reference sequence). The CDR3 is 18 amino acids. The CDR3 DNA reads TGCAGTGCTAGAGCCCCGGGACTAGCGGGGGGGCCCCCAGATACGCAGTATTTT. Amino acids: CSARAPGLAGGPPDTQYF.

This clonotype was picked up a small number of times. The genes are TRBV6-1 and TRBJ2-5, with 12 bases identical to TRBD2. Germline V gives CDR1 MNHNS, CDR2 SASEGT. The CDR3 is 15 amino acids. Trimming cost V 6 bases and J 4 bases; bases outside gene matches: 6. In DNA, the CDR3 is TGTGCCAGCAGCTTAACACTAGCGGGGGGAGAGACCCAGTACTTC. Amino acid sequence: CASSLTLAGGETQYF.

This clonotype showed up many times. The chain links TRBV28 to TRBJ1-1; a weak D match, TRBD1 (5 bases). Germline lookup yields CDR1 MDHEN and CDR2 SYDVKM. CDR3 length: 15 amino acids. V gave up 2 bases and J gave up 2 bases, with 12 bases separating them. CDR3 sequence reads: CASSLPGPGNTEAFF. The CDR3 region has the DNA TGTGCCAGCAGTTTACCGGGGCCGGGAAACACTGAAGCTTTCTTT. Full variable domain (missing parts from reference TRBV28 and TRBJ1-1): DVKVTQSSRYLVKRTGEKVFLECVQDMDHENMFWYRQDPGLGLRLIYFSYDVKMKEKGDIPEGYSVSREKKERFSLILESASTNQTSMYLCASSLPGPGNTEAFFGQGTRLTVV.